This T cell receptor beta chain originates from a study of blood T cell repertoires in COVID-19. Study summary: Sites across the United States, Italy and Spain contributed samples from acute and convalescent COVID-19. PBMCs, B-cell-depleted T cells, or T cells provided the cDNA or gDNA that made up the material.

This clone appeared a few times. An end of the junction does not agree with germline; a read error may underlie this. There are 13 residues in the CDR3. Germline CDR1 is SGHAT and CDR2 is FQNNGV. Source study methods: Reference gene primer amplification gave nucleated cell count estimates. Clones were sequenced by immunoSEQ multiplex PCR, and TCRdb holds only the in-frame ones, with some missing. From that table come the V and J calls and clone size; the DNA was used to work out D and trimming. The sample gives some 230,000 clones, 80% to 85% of which show up once; over 7% is in the top ten. Patients of the Seattle cohort, enrolled during active infection, were followed longitudinally.

The J gene is TRBJ1-2, the V gene TRBV11-2, with a possible D match to TRBD1 (5 bases). The TCR originated in a woman aged 80 or older with COVID-19, enrolled during active disease. The material sequenced was peripheral blood. The CDR3, as DNA: TGTGCCAGCAGCTTCTCGACAGTTGAGTCGATTCGATTC. It codes for CASSFSTVESIRF.